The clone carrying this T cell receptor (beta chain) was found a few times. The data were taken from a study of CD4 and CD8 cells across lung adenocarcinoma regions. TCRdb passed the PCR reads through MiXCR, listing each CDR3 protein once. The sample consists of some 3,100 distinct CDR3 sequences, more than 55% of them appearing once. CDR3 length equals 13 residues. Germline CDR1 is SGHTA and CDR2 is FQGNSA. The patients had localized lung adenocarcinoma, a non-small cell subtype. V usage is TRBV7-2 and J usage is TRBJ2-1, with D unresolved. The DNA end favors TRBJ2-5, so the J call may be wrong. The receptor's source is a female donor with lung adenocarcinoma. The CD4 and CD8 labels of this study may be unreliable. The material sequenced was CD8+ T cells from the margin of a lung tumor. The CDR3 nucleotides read TGTGCCAGCAGCTTAGCCCCTAGAGAGACCCAGTACTTC. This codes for CASSLAPRETQYF.